This TCR beta chain was retrieved from a study of blood T cell repertoires in COVID-19 (dated by TCRdb to about 2020). For context, the study as a whole: Samples covering the acute and convalescent phases of COVID-19 were provided by collaborators in the United States, Italy and Spain. Sample metadata almost always included a de-identified subject ID, COVID-19 status, age in years and sex. Where HLA class I and class II types were available, the types were taken from metadata supplied by the sample provider, not from assay-based typing. The repertoires were released in a freely available public database intended as a resource for research on the immune response to SARS-CoV-2. The prospective study material was composed of cDNA or gDNA derived from T cells, B-cell-depleted T cells, or PBMCs. Samples were obtained from the ongoing ImmuneRACE study (first 160 participants) and from some 1,300 subjects provided by 6 global collaborators. Deeply sampled blood TCRbeta repertoires from subjects exposed to, actively infected with, or recovered from COVID-19 were included in the dataset. What the study reported, not specific to this receptor: The quantity of clinical and demographic metadata differed by source and by participant and was supplied without curation.

The collaborating institutions used their own protocols to collect whole blood in K2EDTA tubes. For TCRbeta analysis, collaborators shipped samples in one of three forms: frozen whole blood, isolated PBMCs, or DNA extracted from either of those sample types. The immunoSEQ Assay, a bias-controlled multiplex PCR, was used to amplify TCRbeta CDR3 regions from genomic DNA. Under the source paper's analysis protocol: The number of nucleated cells in each sample was estimated by amplification of reference gene primers within the assay. To quantify the absolute abundance of each unique TCRbeta CDR3 rearrangement, sequence reads were collapsed and filtered. For each sample, productive Simpson clonality was calculated as the square root of Simpson's diversity index over productive rearrangements. TCRdb limited this immuneACCESS table to in-frame rearrangements with V and J called. A share of clones is missing; checked studies link under half to unresolved V genes, and the rest is unexplained. Clonal size and the V and J genes are those of that table, whereas D and trimming came from the DNA. This sample is represented by under 200,000 clones; just under 80% of them were singletons. The leading ten clones occupy around 7% of the sample.

About this clone: Its antigen has not been determined. The input lacks base qualities; no much larger clone sits a single base away.

The CDR3 measures 14 amino acids from cysteine to phenylalanine. Only CDR3 DNA remains: 42 bases, in frame from the first base. The germline V end is reduced by 7 bases and the J end by 3 bases; junction bases left unmatched: 3. From the germline V gene, CDR1 is SNHLY and CDR2 is FYNNEI. The sequence was obtained from an older man with active or convalescent COVID-19. The rearranged chain carries TRBV2 and TRBJ2-3; 11 nucleotides in the junction match TRBD1. The sample was peripheral blood. Here the CDR3 is given as CASTRDRGTDTQYF. The bases read TGTGCCAGCACCCGGGACAGGGGGACAGATACGCAGTATTTT.